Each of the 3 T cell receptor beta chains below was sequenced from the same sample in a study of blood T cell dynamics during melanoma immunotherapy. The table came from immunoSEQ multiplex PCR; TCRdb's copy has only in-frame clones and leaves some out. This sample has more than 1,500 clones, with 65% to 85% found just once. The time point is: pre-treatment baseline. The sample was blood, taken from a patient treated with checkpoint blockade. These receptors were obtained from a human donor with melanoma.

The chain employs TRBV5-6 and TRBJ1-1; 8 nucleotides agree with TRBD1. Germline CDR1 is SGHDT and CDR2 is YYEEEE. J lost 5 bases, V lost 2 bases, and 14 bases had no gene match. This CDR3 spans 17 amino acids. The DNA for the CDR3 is TGTGCCAGCAGCTTCGACACAGGGGGGCAGGGGAGGACTGAAGCTTTCTTT. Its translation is CASSFDTGGQGRTEAFF.

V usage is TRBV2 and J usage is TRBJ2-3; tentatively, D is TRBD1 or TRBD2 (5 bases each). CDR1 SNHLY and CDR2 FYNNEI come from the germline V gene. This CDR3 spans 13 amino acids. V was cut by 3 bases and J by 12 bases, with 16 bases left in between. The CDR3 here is CASSDPPRDDQYF. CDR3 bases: TGTGCCAGCAGTGACCCACCCCGGGACGACCAGTATTTT.

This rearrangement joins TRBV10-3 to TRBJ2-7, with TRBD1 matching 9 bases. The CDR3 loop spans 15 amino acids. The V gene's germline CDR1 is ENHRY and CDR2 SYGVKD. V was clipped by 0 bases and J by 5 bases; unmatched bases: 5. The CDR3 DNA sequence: TGTGCCATCAGTGAGTCGATGGACAGGGGCCACGAGCAGTACTTC. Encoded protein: CAISESMDRGHEQYF.